Listed below are T cell receptor beta chains from one sample, sequenced in a study of metastatic and nonmetastatic thyroid tumors. TCRdb re-called the PCR reads via MiXCR. Found here are tens of thousands of clones, roughly 15% of them singletons; the top ten hold 3% to 4%. What was sequenced was blood. The receptors originated from a female donor with papillary thyroid cancer or a benign thyroid nodule (not recorded which). Some clones in this sample may be carry-over from other donors' samples. Each CDR3 is given with its conserved first and last residue. The D gene is left open where the match is weak. Rows give clone size only sometimes, using once, few, many, or a class for an expanded clone.

>TRBV6-2/TRBV6-3|.|few|TRBJ2-7
CASSYSSGAYEQYF
TGTGCCAGCAGTTACTCGTCAGGGGCCTACGAGCAGTACTTC
>TRBV20-1|.|few|TRBJ2-7
CSADRDLNSYEQYF
TGCAGTGCTGACCGGGACCTAAACTCCTACGAGCAGTACTTC
>TRBV6-6|TRBD1|many|TRBJ1-2
CASSYLKDRTYGYTF
TGTGCCAGCAGTTACCTCAAGGACAGGACCTATGGCTACACCTTC
>TRBV7-2|.|many|TRBJ1-5
CASSWGGAGPQPQHF
TGTGCCAGCAGCTGGGGGGGGGCAGGGCCACAGCCCCAGCATTTT
>TRBV2|TRBD1|.|TRBJ2-6
CASSDGAGQGYSGSNVLTF
TGTGCCAGCAGTGATGGTGCGGGACAGGGGTATTCTGGTTCCAACGTCCTGACTTTC
>TRBV11-1|TRBD2|.|TRBJ2-1
CASSLADVAGRSYNEQFF
TGTGCCAGCAGCTTAGCAGACGTAGCGGGCAGATCCTACAATGAGCAGTTCTTC
>TRBV16|.|many|TRBJ2-7
CASSQRGSGEQYF
TGTGCCAGCAGCCAGAGGGGGTCCGGGGAGCAGTACTTC
>TRBV10-3|TRBD1|medium-sized|TRBJ2-7
CAISELETGVYEQYF
TGTGCCATCAGTGAGTTAGAGACAGGGGTATACGAGCAGTACTTC
>TRBV20-1|.|many|TRBJ2-7
CSASSQGRYEQYF
TGCAGTGCTAGCTCACAGGGTCGTTACGAGCAGTACTTC
>TRBV19|.|many|TRBJ2-5
CASARGASETQYF
TGTGCCAGTGCGAGGGGGGCCTCAGAGACCCAGTACTTC
>TRBV29-1|TRBD1|many|TRBJ2-7
CSARTGGEQYF
TGCAGCGCCCGCACAGGGGGCGAGCAGTACTTC
>TRBV2|TRBD1|many|TRBJ1-6
CASKDRVTSPLHF
TGTGCCAGCAAGGACAGGGTCACTTCACCCCTCCACTTT
>TRBV4-2|.|.|TRBJ2-7
CASSQDSYEQYF
TGTGCCAGCAGCCAAGATTCCTACGAGCAGTACTTC
>TRBV20-1|TRBD2|.|TRBJ2-3
CSAGSGRADTQYF
TGCAGTGCTGGTAGCGGGAGGGCAGATACCCAGTATTTT
>TRBV6-5|.|few|TRBJ2-3
CASNSMGSTYTQYF
TGTGCCAGCAATTCAATGGGGAGCACATATACGCAGTATTTT
>TRBV6-2/TRBV6-3|.|many|TRBJ1-3
CASSLVGSGNTIYF
TGTGCCAGCAGTTTAGTGGGATCTGGAAACACCATATATTTT
>TRBV5-6|.|many|TRBJ2-7
CASSLFAGSAYEQYF
TGTGCCAGCAGCTTGTTTGCGGGATCCGCCTACGAGCAGTACTTC
>TRBV7-9|TRBD1|few|TRBJ2-7
CAVRDRGEQYF
TGTGCCGTCCGGGACAGGGGCGAGCAGTACTTC
>TRBV11-1|TRBD1|.|TRBJ2-1
CASSQQGNSYNEQFF
TGTGCCAGCAGCCAACAGGGGAACTCCTACAATGAGCAGTTCTTC
>TRBV20-1|.|many|TRBJ2-5
CSASKVALDILETQYF
.
>TRBV18|TRBD1|many|TRBJ1-3
CASSRTGDTGNTIYF
TGTGCCAGCTCCCGGACAGGGGACACTGGAAACACCATATATTTT
>TRBV5-5|.|many|TRBJ2-7
CASSFGGTAYEQYF
TGTGCCAGCAGCTTTGGCGGGACAGCCTACGAGCAGTACTTC
>TRBV5-1|TRBD1|many|TRBJ1-1
CASSWTGQGALMNTEAFF
TGCGCCAGCAGCTGGACGGGACAGGGGGCGCTTATGAACACTGAAGCTTTCTTT
>TRBV5-1|TRBD1|many|TRBJ2-5
CASSYMTGRETQYF
TGCGCCAGCAGCTATATGACAGGGCGAGAGACCCAGTACTTC
>TRBV6-5|TRBD1|many|TRBJ1-4
CASSYSAGGEKLFF
TGTGCCAGCAGTTACTCGGCAGGGGGCGAAAAACTGTTTTTT
>TRBV20-1|.|many|TRBJ1-4
CSARDSAGYRSGKLFF
TGCAGTGCTAGAGATTCGGCAGGGTATCGCTCCGGAAAACTGTTTTTT
>TRBV9|.|once|TRBJ2-7
CASSGQYGGEQYF
TGTGCCAGCAGCGGACAATATGGGGGCGAGCAGTACTTC
>TRBV28|.|many|TRBJ1-1
CASSRTLDPMNTEAFF
TGTGCCAGCAGTCGGACTCTCGACCCCATGAACACTGAAGCTTTCTTT
>TRBV20-1|TRBD2|.|TRBJ2-1
CSARRPSGRDNEQFF
TGCAGTGCACGACGGCCTAGCGGAAGAGACAATGAGCAGTTCTTC
>TRBV12-3/TRBV12-4|.|many|TRBJ2-6
CASSFIRGSGANVLTF
TGTGCCAGCAGTTTTATTAGGGGCTCTGGGGCCAACGTCCTGACTTTC
>TRBV6-2/TRBV6-3|.|few|TRBJ2-3
CASSYGSITDTQYF
TGTGCCAGCAGTTACGGGTCTATCACAGATACGCAGTATTTT
>TRBV28|TRBD1|many|TRBJ1-4
CASSPVRGASEKLFF
TGTGCCAGCAGTCCCGTCAGGGGGGCTAGTGAAAAACTGTTTTTT
>TRBV20-1|.|.|TRBJ2-7
CSAYRGEDVYELLF
TGCAGTGCCTACAGAGGGGAGGATGTCTACGAGCTGTTGTTC
>TRBV6-1|.|many|TRBJ2-7
CASNGTLIGGFSYEQYF
TGTGCCAGCAACGGGACCCTAATTGGCGGCTTCTCCTACGAGCAGTACTTC
>TRBV9|TRBD1|many|TRBJ1-4
CASSVGTGDREKLFF
TGTGCCAGCAGCGTAGGCACAGGGGACAGAGAAAAACTGTTTTTT
>TRBV6-2/TRBV6-3|.|.|TRBJ1-2
CASSYSGRGRVYTF
TGTGCCAGCAGTTACTCGGGCAGGGGTCGCGTCTACACCTTC
>TRBV20-1|.|many|TRBJ1-5
CSANWGDSNQPQHF
TGCAGTGCTAACTGGGGGGATAGCAATCAGCCCCAGCATTTT
>TRBV10-3|.|medium-sized|TRBJ2-7
CAIAPGTYEQYF
TGTGCCATCGCTCCCGGGACCTACGAGCAGTACTTC
>TRBV5-6|TRBD1|many|TRBJ2-1
CASSTDRGTEQFF
TGTGCCAGCAGCACTGACAGGGGGACTGAGCAGTTCTTC
>TRBV20-1|.|.|TRBJ2-3
CGARDRRGPRDTQYF
TGCGGTGCTAGAGATCGTAGGGGTCCCAGGGATACGCAGTATTTT